The rows below give T cell receptor beta chains drawn from one sample of a study of cytomegalovirus exposure and HLA in healthy donors. The repertoire was sequenced with immunoSEQ multiplex PCR; TCRdb's copy has only in-frame clones and lacks some. Of around 200,000 clones in the sample, 70% were seen once. Input material: PBMCs. The receptors were gathered from a man between 40 and 49 years old in good health and CMV-seropositive. The CDR3 runs from the conserved cysteine through the conserved F or W. A D gene is named only where the DNA matches it firmly. Not all rows give a size; the values are once, few, many and, for expanded clones, a class.

d_gene	abundance	v_gene	j_gene	CDR3aa	CDR3nt
NA	NA	TRBV7-2	TRBJ2-2	CASLGGPGGRALNTGELFF	TGTGCCAGCCTAGGAGGTCCGGGGGGCCGGGCCCTGAACACCGGGGAGCTGTTTTTT
NA	NA	TRBV6-1	TRBJ2-2	CASSEYGRAGDGELFF	TGTGCCAGCAGTGAATACGGCAGGGCAGGCGACGGGGAGCTGTTTTTT
TRBD1	few	TRBV5-1	TRBJ2-3	CASSPGQGSDTQYF	TGCGCCAGCAGCCCGGGACAGGGAAGCGATACGCAGTATTTT
NA	few	TRBV11-1	TRBJ2-7	CASSIGHAYEQYF	TGTGCCAGCAGCATCGGACATGCCTACGAGCAGTACTTC
TRBD1	NA	TRBV5-1	TRBJ1-2	CASSPRTGGLLANYGYTF	TGCGCCAGCAGCCCTCGGACAGGGGGTCTCCTAGCTAACTATGGCTACACCTTC
TRBD1	NA	TRBV18	TRBJ2-7	CASSPRGQEAHEQYF	TGTGCCAGCTCACCTCGGGGACAGGAGGCACACGAGCAGTACTTC
TRBD1	NA	TRBV14	TRBJ2-5	CASGQGSLGAETQYF	TGTGCCAGCGGACAGGGCTCCCTCGGCGCGGAGACCCAGTACTTC
NA	NA	TRBV6-1	TRBJ2-7	CASSEPGSYEQYF	TGTGCCAGCAGTGAGCCAGGGTCCTACGAGCAGTACTTC
NA	few	TRBV6-5	TRBJ2-2	CASSSPPGNTGELFF	TGTGCCAGCAGTTCGCCCCCGGGGAACACCGGGGAGCTGTTTTTT
TRBD1	NA	TRBV9	TRBJ2-7	CASSATGNEQYF	TGTGCCAGCAGCGCGACAGGGAACGAGCAGTACTTC
TRBD1	NA	TRBV7-8	TRBJ1-2	CASSLRTGGGYGYTF	TGTGCCAGCAGCTTAAGAACAGGGGGAGGTTATGGCTACACCTTC
NA	NA	TRBV27	TRBJ2-7	CASSLSPFPGSEQYF	TGTGCCAGCAGTTTAAGTCCCTTTCCAGGGTCCGAGCAGTACTTC
NA	NA	TRBV19	TRBJ2-7	CASSMDSFYEQYF	TGTGCCAGTAGTATGGACAGCTTCTACGAGCAGTACTTC
TRBD1	once	TRBV9	TRBJ2-5	CASSAGTGVRETQYF	TGTGCCAGCAGCGCCGGGACAGGGGTTAGGGAGACCCAGTACTTC
NA	NA	TRBV19	TRBJ1-2	CASSIDRRGGYTF	TGTGCCAGTAGTATAGATCGGAGGGGCGGCTACACCTTC
NA	NA	TRBV6-1	TRBJ1-1	CASTVGGLEAFF	TGTGCCAGCACCGTGGGCGGGCTTGAAGCTTTCTTT
NA	NA	TRBV2	TRBJ1-2	CASKVTGGSYGYTF	TGTGCCAGCAAAGTCACCGGAGGATCCTATGGCTACACCTTC
NA	NA	TRBV5-1	TRBJ2-3	CASSLGYRRSEPSSTDTQYF	TGCGCCAGCAGCTTGGGATACCGCCGTTCCGAGCCCTCCAGCACAGATACGCAGTATTTT